This TCR beta chain was observed in a study of ipilimumab plus nivolumab after autologous stem cell transplantation. This CDR3 comprises 14 residues. Trimming left V 0 bases short and J 5 bases short, with 11 bases between. Germline CDR1 SGHNT, CDR2 YYREEE (reference sequence). Concerning this clone: Its cognate antigen is unknown.

Profiled with immunoSEQ multiplex PCR; TCRdb holds only in-frame clones, not every one. This sample yields around 23,000 clones, of which around 74% are seen a single time; over 20% belongs to the top ten. General study findings and limits: The authors say TCR, Treg and microbiome findings warrant further study.

Checkpoint therapy with ipilimumab 1 mg/kg began 14 to 28 days after transplant. The sequence was collected from a male donor with diffuse large B-cell lymphoma. The input for sequencing was PBMCs, taken in a trial of ipilimumab plus nivolumab as post-transplant consolidation. The chain recombines TRBV5-4 with TRBJ2-5; the D gene is possibly TRBD1 (5 bases). The CDR3 is CASSLEVGQETQYF. The CDR3 DNA reads as TGTGCCAGCAGCTTGGAGGTGGGGCAGGAGACCCAGTACTTC. Looking up the rest from reference TRBV5-4 and TRBJ2-5 gives the full variable domain: ETGVTQSPTHLIKTRGQQVTLRCSSQSGHNTVSWYQQALGQGPQFIFQYYREEENGRGNFPPRFSGLQFPNYSSELNVNALELDDSALYLCASSLEVGQETQYFGPGTRLLVL.